This record concerns one TCR beta chain sequence. Its antigen is currently unknown. This entry comes from a study of T cells in Graves' hyperthyroidism and ophthalmopathy. Study-wide findings and caveats: Ophthalmopathy, as predicted by the model, came a median around 6 months after the prediction.

There are 16 residues in the CDR3. Germline trimming cut 6 bases from V and 4 bases from J; bases unmatched to any gene: 8. The V gene's germline CDR1 is SNHLY and CDR2 FYNNEI. Using RNA transcripts as the source, TCR beta CDR3 regions were amplified. First-round RT-PCR targeting the TCR CDR3 was performed with the HTBI primer set. TCRdb fed the multiplex PCR reads into MiXCR, producing one record per CDR3 protein. The profile shows 300,000 to 400,000 distinct CDR3 sequences, roughly 15% of them singletons. The chain links TRBV2 to TRBJ2-5; 13 nucleotides line up with TRBD2. This TCR came from a woman in her 30s with Graves' ophthalmopathy. Sequenced input: blood. The CDR3 here is CASRRLAGGRGETQYF. The CDR3 DNA sequence: TGTGCCAGCAGGAGACTAGCGGGGGGCCGGGGAGAGACCCAGTACTTC.